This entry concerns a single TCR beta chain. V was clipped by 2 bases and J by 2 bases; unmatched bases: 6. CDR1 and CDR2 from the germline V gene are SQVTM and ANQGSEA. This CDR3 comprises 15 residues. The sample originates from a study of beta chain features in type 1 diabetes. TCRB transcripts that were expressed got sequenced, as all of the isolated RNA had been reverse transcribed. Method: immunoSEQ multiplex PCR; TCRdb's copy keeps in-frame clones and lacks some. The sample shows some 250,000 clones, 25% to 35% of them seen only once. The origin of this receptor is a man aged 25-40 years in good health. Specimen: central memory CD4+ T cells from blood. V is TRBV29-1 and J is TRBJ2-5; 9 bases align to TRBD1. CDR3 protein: CSVEWYRGRQETQYF. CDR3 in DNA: TGCAGCGTTGAATGGTACAGGGGGCGGCAAGAGACCCAGTACTTC. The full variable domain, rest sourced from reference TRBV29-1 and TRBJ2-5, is SAVISQKPSRDICQRGTSLTIQCQVDSQVTMMFWYRQQPGQSLTLIATANQGSEATYESGFVIDKFPISRPNLTFSTLTVSNMSPEDSSIYLCSVEWYRGRQETQYFGPGTRLLVL.